The 32 T cell receptor beta chains presented below share a single source sample, sequenced in a study of blood T cell repertoires in COVID-19. Measured with immunoSEQ multiplex PCR; TCRdb has only the in-frame clones, and not every one. The table has 95,000 to 150,000 clones, 65% to 85% seen once; the top ten hold about 4.5%. Input material: peripheral blood. The source of these receptors is a woman in her 70s with acute or convalescent COVID-19.

The chain combines TRBV5-4 with TRBJ2-3, with D perhaps TRBD2 (6 bases). V lost 6 bases, J lost 3 bases, and 14 bases lay in between. The germline V gene has CDR1 SGHNT and CDR2 YYREEE (reference sequence). The CDR3 has 14 amino acids. CDR3 coding DNA: TGTGCCAGCAAATCGGACGGAGGGACAGATACGCAGTATTTT. Its translation: CASKSDGGTDTQYF.

The V gene is TRBV5-1, the J gene TRBJ1-1, with D hard to call. CDR3 size: 13 residues. V was cut by 3 bases and J by 1 base, with 7 bases left in between. CDR1 is SGHRS and CDR2 is YFSETQ in the germline V gene. Here the CDR3 reads CASSSSGNTEAFF. DNA of the CDR3: TGCGCCAGCAGCTCCAGCGGGAACACTGAAGCTTTCTTT.

The chain is built from TRBV4-2 and TRBJ2-3, with TRBD1 matching over 8 bases. The CDR3 has 14 amino acids. Losses at the gene ends were 4 bases for V and 1 base for J; bases not matched to a gene: 1. Germline-derived CDR1 and CDR2 are LGHNA and YNFKEQ. This chain's CDR3 is CASSPGQGTDTQYF. Here the CDR3 DNA reads TGTGCCAGCAGCCCGGGACAGGGCACAGATACGCAGTATTTT.

This chain links TRBV6-4 with TRBJ1-2; 9 bases line up with TRBD1. Germline V gene sequence: CDR1 MRHNA, CDR2 SNTAGT. The length of the CDR3 is 14 residues. Trimming removed 6 bases from V and 7 bases from J; junction bases left unmatched: 9. CDR3 nucleotides: TGTGCCAGCAGGGACAGGGGACTTCAGGGTGGCTACACCTTC. Protein product: CASRDRGLQGGYTF.

CDR3 sequence (DNA): TGTGCCAGCAGTTACTCGGAGGGCTACACCTTC. Its protein product is CASSYSEGYTF. V gene TRBV6-2 or TRBV6-3 combines with J gene TRBJ1-2; D unresolved. The CDR3 spans 11 residues. Germline V gene data show CDR1 as MNHEY and CDR2 as SVGEGT. V was clipped by 0 bases and J by 8 bases, with 4 bases between them.

This clone was recorded once. The genes are TRBV19 and TRBJ2-7, with no clear D. Germline CDR1 reads LNHDA; CDR2 reads SQIVND (reference sequence). The CDR3 sequence is 16 residues long. V was trimmed by 3 bases and J by 2 bases, leaving 17 bases between them. The CDR3 spells CASSIFGQVRPYEQYF. For the CDR3, the DNA is TGTGCCAGTAGTATTTTTGGCCAGGTACGGCCCTACGAGCAGTACTTC.

This chain links TRBV6-2 or TRBV6-3 with TRBJ2-2; 8 bases align to TRBD1. Germline CDR1 MNHEY, CDR2 SVGEGT. V lost 2 bases to trimming and J lost 0 bases; unmatched junction nucleotides: 11. This CDR3 has 19 residues. In nucleotides, the CDR3 is TGTGCCAGCAGTTACCCTCCTGGACAGGGCTATACGAACACCGGGGAGCTGTTTTTT. It yields the protein CASSYPPGQGYTNTGELFF.

A single count supports this clone. The chain couples TRBV12-3 or TRBV12-4 to TRBJ1-2, with a possible D match to TRBD1 (6 bases). This CDR3 has 13 amino acids. V was cut by 4 bases and J by 5 bases, with 11 bases left in between. As DNA, the CDR3 is TGTGCCAGCAGTTCTGACAGGAGTTATGGCTACACCTTC. Its protein is CASSSDRSYGYTF.

The V gene is TRBV3-1 (or the pseudogene TRBV3-2), the J gene TRBJ2-5; 7 bases map to TRBD2. Looked up from germline, CDR1 is LGHDT and CDR2 is YNNKEL (reference sequence). V lost 3 bases, J lost 0 bases, and 4 bases stayed unmatched. The length of the CDR3 is 15 residues. CDR3 loop: CASSHVAGYQETQYF. The CDR3 bases are TGTGCCAGCAGCCACGTAGCGGGCTACCAAGAGACCCAGTACTTC.

The chain joins TRBV5-4 to TRBJ2-7, with D possibly matching TRBD2 (6 bases). Per the germline V gene, CDR1 is SGHNT and CDR2 is YYREEE (reference sequence). V dropped 7 bases and J dropped 9 bases, with 23 bases sitting between them. The CDR3 is 14 residues long. The CDR3 DNA is TGTGCCAGCCAAGCCGGGACTTATCCTACGATGCAGTACTTC. Protein product: CASQAGTYPTMQYF.

The chain links TRBV2 to TRBJ1-1, with TRBD1 identical over 7 bases. V gave up 5 bases and J gave up 6 bases; unmatched junction bases: 6. Germline CDR1 is SNHLY and CDR2 is FYNNEI. The CDR3 contains 13 residues. The CDR3 DNA is TGTGCCAGCAGTTTTCAGGGGGACGCTGAAGCTTTCTTT. This gives the protein CASSFQGDAEAFF.

The chain is built from TRBV9 and TRBJ1-3; 7 bases match TRBD1. Per germline, CDR1 SGDLS and CDR2 YYNGEE. This CDR3 region has 16 residues. Germline trimming cut 0 bases from V and 0 bases from J; bases unmatched to any gene: 3. In DNA form, the CDR3 reads TGTGCCAGCAGCGTAGGGGGGACAGCCTCTGGAAACACCATATATTTT. The encoded protein is CASSVGGTASGNTIYF.

This clone was seen a few times. The gene calls are TRBV5-1 and TRBJ2-5; maybe TRBD2 (6 bases). This CDR3 has 13 residues. V lost 2 bases and J 2 bases, leaving 7 bases between the germline ends. Germline V gene sequence: CDR1 SGHRS, CDR2 YFSETQ. The CDR3 here is CASSFGTQETQYF. The CDR3 region has the DNA TGCGCCAGCAGCTTCGGGACTCAAGAGACCCAGTACTTC.

A word on this clone: One junction end disagrees with the germline gene, perhaps due to a read error. V gene TRBV2 combines with J gene TRBJ2-1, with TRBD1 identical over 11 bases. The CDR3 totals 11 residues. CDR1 SNHLY and CDR2 FYNNEI come from the germline V gene. CDR3 nucleotides: TGTGCCAGCAGTGTTGGGACAGGGGGGGTCTTC. Translated: CASSVGTGGVF.

The chain carries TRBV3-1 (or the pseudogene TRBV3-2) and TRBJ2-1; 10 positions agree with TRBD1. The CDR3 spans 14 residues. After removal of 4 bases from V and 6 bases from J, the junction contained 3 bases not matched to a gene. Germline CDR1 reads LGHDT; CDR2 reads YNNKEL (reference sequence). The CDR3 reads CASSRRQGANEQFF. Here the CDR3 DNA reads TGTGCCAGCAGCCGGAGACAGGGGGCCAATGAGCAGTTCTTC.

The chain combines TRBV29-1 with TRBJ1-2, with D tentatively TRBD1 (5 bases). V lost 4 bases and J 0 bases, leaving 15 bases between the germline ends. This CDR3 contains 15 residues. CDR1 is SQVTM and CDR2 is ANQGSEA in the germline V gene. For the CDR3, the DNA is TGCAGCGTTGCGGGGGGAGCAGGACCTAACTATGGCTACACCTTC. Encoded protein: CSVAGGAGPNYGYTF.

This clone was recorded a few times. The genes are TRBV27 and TRBJ1-2; D may be TRBD1 (6 bases). This CDR3 comprises 13 residues. Germline lookup yields CDR1 MNHEY and CDR2 SMNVEV (reference sequence). V lost 3 bases and J 8 bases, leaving 13 bases between the germline ends. CDR3 residues: CASSFRGARGYTF. CDR3 bases: TGTGCCAGCAGTTTCCGGGGGGCACGGGGCTACACCTTC.

This rearrangement joins TRBV7-2 to TRBJ1-2; TRBD1 aligns across 8 bases. Germline CDR1 and CDR2: SGHTA and FQGNSA. The CDR3 extends over 13 amino acids. J gave up 8 bases and V 3 bases, and 5 bases lay outside the gene matches. The CDR3 region has the DNA TGTGCCAGCAGCTTTCGGACAGGGAGCGGCTACACCTTC. Its translation is CASSFRTGSGYTF.

This chain uses TRBV30 with TRBJ2-5; D may be TRBD1 (6 bases). The CDR3 is 15 residues long. The germline gives CDR1 GTSNPN, CDR2 SVGIG (reference sequence). V was clipped by 1 base and J by 5 bases, with 17 bases between them. The CDR3 DNA is TGTGCCTGGAGTGCCGGAAACAGGGACGTCGAGACCCAGTACTTC. The encoded protein is CAWSAGNRDVETQYF. The full variable domain, with the rest looked up from reference TRBV30 and TRBJ2-5, is SQTIHQWPATLVQPVGSPLSLECTVEGTSNPNLYWYRQAAGRGLQLLFYSVGIGQISSEVPQNLSASRPQDRQFILSSKKLLLSDSGFYLCAWSAGNRDVETQYFGPGTRLLVL.

This clone was seen more than once but under ten times. This chain joins TRBV29-1 and TRBJ1-2; D not resolved. The CDR3 totals 14 residues. The V end lost 5 bases, the J end lost 7 bases, and 20 bases lay between the germline ends. Germline V gene data show CDR1 as SQVTM and CDR2 as ANQGSEA. The CDR3 nucleotides are TGCAGCGTTTCCCGGCGGGTCAAAAACCTTGGCTACACCTTC. Translating gives CSVSRRVKNLGYTF.

The V call is TRBV6-5, the J call TRBJ1-2; 7 nucleotides match TRBD1. Germline loops: CDR1 MNHEY, CDR2 SVGAGI. This CDR3 spans 13 amino acids. V lost 6 bases to trimming and J lost 4 bases; unmatched junction nucleotides: 5. This CDR3 is CASSPRGTYGYTF. In DNA, the CDR3 is TGTGCCAGCAGCCCCAGGGGGACCTATGGCTACACCTTC.

The J gene is TRBJ2-6, the V gene TRBV5-5; TRBD1 is a possible D gene (6 bases). The germline gives CDR1 SGHKS, CDR2 YYEKEE (reference sequence). The CDR3 is 18 residues long. V lost 1 base to trimming and J lost 0 bases, with 14 bases between them. The CDR3 sequence is CASSLRQEIPSGANVLTF. Here the CDR3 DNA reads TGTGCCAGCAGCTTGCGACAGGAAATTCCCTCTGGGGCCAACGTCCTGACTTTC.

The CDR3 region is CASSQDVRGYEQYF. DNA of the CDR3: TGCGCCAGCAGCCAAGATGTTAGGGGTTACGAGCAGTACTTC. The rearrangement links TRBV4-3 to TRBJ2-7; D may be TRBD1 (5 bases). This CDR3 has 14 amino acids. Germline lookup yields CDR1 LGHNA and CDR2 YSLEER. V was cut by 0 bases and J by 4 bases, with 10 bases left in between.

The chain uses TRBV12-3 or TRBV12-4 and TRBJ1-1; no clear D gene. The V gene lost 6 bases and the J gene lost 1 base, with 9 bases spanning the gap. The CDR3 has 13 residues. This CDR3 reads CASRRDWNTEAFF. CDR3 DNA: TGTGCCAGCAGACGGGATTGGAACACTGAAGCTTTCTTT.

V and J are TRBV6-2 or TRBV6-3 and TRBJ2-1, with TRBD2 matching over 11 bases. The CDR3 sequence is 19 residues long. Germline CDR1 is MNHEY and CDR2 is SVGEGT. J was trimmed by 0 bases and V by 2 bases; bases with no gene match: 9. In nucleotides, the CDR3 is TGTGCCAGCAGTTACGTGCTAGCGGGGGGCATGAACTCCTACAATGAGCAGTTCTTC. Amino acid sequence: CASSYVLAGGMNSYNEQFF.

The chain joins TRBV6-4 to TRBJ2-1; 9 bases align to TRBD1. The CDR3 sequence is 15 residues long. V lost 5 bases, J lost 7 bases, and 9 bases stayed unmatched. CDR1 and CDR2 from the germline V gene are MRHNA and SNTAGT. The CDR3 coding sequence is TGTGCCAGCAGTAAAACAGGGGGCGAGTCGAATGAGCAGTTCTTC. Protein: CASSKTGGESNEQFF.

The J gene is TRBJ1-1, the V gene TRBV5-1; 11 bases are shared with TRBD1. The CDR3 covers 16 residues. V shed 0 bases and J 1 base; nucleotides not matched to a gene: 2. The germline V gene encodes CDR1 SGHRS and CDR2 YFSETQ. In DNA form, the CDR3 reads TGCGCCAGCAGCTTGGGGACAGGGGGCGCGAACACTGAAGCTTTCTTT. Encoded protein: CASSLGTGGANTEAFF.

The rearrangement joins TRBV7-8 to TRBJ1-2; D may be TRBD1 (5 bases). V lost 4 bases and J lost 3, with 9 bases in between. The V gene's germline CDR1 is SGHVS and CDR2 FQNEAQ. The CDR3 is made up of 13 amino acids. The CDR3 loop is CASSSGVYYGYTF. The CDR3 DNA reads as TGTGCCAGCAGCTCGGGGGTGTACTATGGCTACACCTTC.

The genes are TRBV27 and TRBJ2-5; 11 bases are shared with TRBD2. CDR1 and CDR2 (germline): MNHEY, SMNVEV (reference sequence). J gave up 1 base and V 5 bases, and 6 bases lay outside the gene matches. This CDR3 has 16 amino acids. The CDR3 DNA follows: TGTGCCAGCAGTCCACCGGGACTAGCGGTCCAAGAGACCCAGTACTTC. It specifies CASSPPGLAVQETQYF.

The V and J genes are TRBV7-9 and TRBJ2-1; no reliable D call. This CDR3 comprises 12 residues. V was clipped by 1 base and J by 10 bases, with 8 bases between them. Germline assignment: CDR1 SEHNR and CDR2 FQNEAQ (reference sequence). In DNA form, the CDR3 reads TGTGCCAGCAGCTTAGTTTCTTTAGAGCAGTTCTTC. Residues: CASSLVSLEQFF.

The chain is built from TRBV9 and TRBJ2-1, with 8 bases fitting TRBD1. Germline values: CDR1 SGDLS, CDR2 YYNGEE. There are 15 residues in the CDR3. The J segment lost 7 bases and the V segment lost 4 bases, leaving 10 bases of the junction unmatched. CDR3 in DNA: TGTGCCAGCAGCCAGACGAGGACAGGGAGGAATGAGCAGTTCTTC. Its protein is CASSQTRTGRNEQFF. The full variable domain, with the rest looked up from reference TRBV9 and TRBJ2-1, is DSGVTQTPKHLITATGQRVTLRCSPRSGDLSVYWYQQSLDQGLQFLIQYYNGEERAKGNILERFSAQQFPDLHSELNLSSLELGDSALYFCASSQTRTGRNEQFFGPGTRLTVL.

V gene TRBV5-6 combines with J gene TRBJ2-3; TRBD2 matches 7 bases. Trimming at V came to 4 bases and at J to 6 bases, leaving 8 bases not matched to a gene. Germline CDR1 SGHDT, CDR2 YYEEEE. This CDR3 contains 14 residues. CDR3 DNA: TGTGCCAGCAGCCAGAAGCGGGGCCAGGATACGCAGTATTTT. Translating it yields CASSQKRGQDTQYF.